One and the same sample provided the 9 T cell receptor beta chains below, sequenced in a study of cytomegalovirus exposure and HLA in healthy donors (TCRdb year 2017). Libraries were prepared through the immunoSEQ multiplex PCR assay. A mixture of 60 forward primers for TCR Vbeta segments and 13 reverse primers for TCR Jbeta segments was used in the multiplex PCR. Entries here come from immuneACCESS through TCRdb and include only in-frame sequences with V and J called. Some clones fail to appear in such tables; in the studies checked, an unresolved V gene covers under half of the shortfall, and the cause of the remainder is unknown. The sample has some 140,000 clones on record, more than 75% of them singletons. The ten biggest clones cover 2.2% of the sample. The sequencing input was PBMCs. These receptors came from a man aged 25 to 40 in good health and CMV-seronegative.

The chain has TRBV5-1 and TRBJ2-3; D perhaps matches TRBD2 (5 bases). This CDR3 spans 13 amino acids. Germline CDR1 and CDR2: SGHRS and YFSETQ. V was trimmed by 4 bases and J by 4 bases, leaving 10 bases between them. The CDR3 DNA reads as TGCGCCAGCAGCGACGGGGTTTCAGATACGCAGTATTTT. This gives the protein CASSDGVSDTQYF.

V usage is TRBV5-6 and J usage is TRBJ1-1, with D possibly matching TRBD1 (5 bases). This CDR3 is built from 13 residues. Germline assignment: CDR1 SGHDT and CDR2 YYEEEE. V was pared by 1 base and J by 8 bases, with 12 bases between. The CDR3 bases are TGTGCCAGCAGCTTGAACAGGCGGTCCGAAGCTTTCTTT. Its protein is CASSLNRRSEAFF. Together with reference TRBV5-6 and TRBJ1-1, the CDR3 gives the full variable domain: DAGVTQSPTHLIKTRGQQVTLRCSPKSGHDTVSWYQQALGQGPQFIFQYYEEEERQRGNFPDRFSGHQFPNYSSELNVNALLLGDSALYLCASSLNRRSEAFFGQGTRLTVV.

The CDR3 protein is CASSLGGVMSSYNEQFF. Here the CDR3 DNA reads TGTGCCAGCAGCTTAGGGGGCGTGATGAGCTCCTACAATGAGCAGTTCTTC. V gene TRBV7-8 combines with J gene TRBJ2-1, with D tentatively TRBD1 (5 bases). V was trimmed by 1 base and J by 0 bases, leaving 13 bases between them. Germline lookup yields CDR1 SGHVS and CDR2 FQNEAQ. CDR3 length equals 17 residues.

Written as DNA, the CDR3 is TGTGCCTGGAGTCAGGGGATGGGACAGCCCCAGCATTTT. Protein: CAWSQGMGQPQHF. V and J are TRBV30 and TRBJ1-5, with D perhaps matching TRBD1 (6 bases). The CDR3 has 13 amino acids. Per germline, CDR1 GTSNPN and CDR2 SVGIG (reference sequence). Trimming stripped 2 bases from V and 7 bases from J, with 12 bases between.

This clone has more than one count but fewer than ten. The chain recombines TRBV6-5 with TRBJ1-1, with D possibly TRBD1 on 5 matching bases. Trimming shortened V by 6 bases and J by 10 bases, and 12 bases separated the two germline ends. CDR1 and CDR2 from the germline V gene are MNHEY and SVGAGI. There are 11 residues in the CDR3. Here the CDR3 DNA reads TGTGCCAGCAGCCCTGGGGGGAGAGCTTTCTTT. It codes for CASSPGGRAFF.

The rearrangement links TRBV9 to TRBJ2-7; 7 bases are shared with TRBD2. CDR1 is SGDLS, CDR2 YYNGEE, per germline. The trim removed 4 bases at V and 6 bases at J, leaving 10 bases unmatched. This CDR3 region has 14 residues. CDR3 sequence reads: CASSSRLAPAEQYF. The DNA of the CDR3 is TGTGCCAGCAGCTCCCGACTAGCTCCTGCCGAGCAGTACTTC. The full variable domain, rest sourced from reference TRBV9 and TRBJ2-7, is DSGVTQTPKHLITATGQRVTLRCSPRSGDLSVYWYQQSLDQGLQFLIQYYNGEERAKGNILERFSAQQFPDLHSELNLSSLELGDSALYFCASSSRLAPAEQYFGPGTRLTVT.

The chain couples TRBV5-4 to TRBJ2-5; a weak D match, TRBD1 (5 bases). V lost 3 bases and J 2 bases, leaving 11 bases between the germline ends. The CDR3 covers 14 residues. Germline V gene lookup returns CDR1 SGHNT and CDR2 YYREEE (reference sequence). The CDR3 sequence: CASSSPQGQETQYF. The CDR3 DNA reads as TGTGCCAGCAGCTCCCCCCAGGGACAAGAGACCCAGTACTTC.

J is TRBJ2-2 and V is TRBV13; 8 nucleotides match TRBD1. Germline V lookup: CDR1 PRHDT, CDR2 FYEKMQ (reference sequence). V dropped 6 bases and J dropped 5; count of bases not matched to a gene: 11. This CDR3 region has 16 residues. The CDR3 region is CASSSGQGRLTGELFF. The CDR3 region has the DNA TGTGCCAGCAGTAGCGGACAGGGAAGGTTGACCGGGGAGCTGTTTTTT.

CDR3 sequence: CASSLGNLRESKQFF. CDR3 coding DNA: TGTGCCAGCAGCTTAGGGAATTTACGGGAATCAAAGCAGTTCTTC. The rearrangement joins TRBV7-9 to TRBJ2-1; the D gene is possibly TRBD2 (5 bases). Germline V CDR1 and CDR2: SEHNR, FQNEAQ (reference sequence). There are 15 residues in the CDR3. With 1 base removed from V and 11 bases from J, the gap between germline ends came to 18 bases.